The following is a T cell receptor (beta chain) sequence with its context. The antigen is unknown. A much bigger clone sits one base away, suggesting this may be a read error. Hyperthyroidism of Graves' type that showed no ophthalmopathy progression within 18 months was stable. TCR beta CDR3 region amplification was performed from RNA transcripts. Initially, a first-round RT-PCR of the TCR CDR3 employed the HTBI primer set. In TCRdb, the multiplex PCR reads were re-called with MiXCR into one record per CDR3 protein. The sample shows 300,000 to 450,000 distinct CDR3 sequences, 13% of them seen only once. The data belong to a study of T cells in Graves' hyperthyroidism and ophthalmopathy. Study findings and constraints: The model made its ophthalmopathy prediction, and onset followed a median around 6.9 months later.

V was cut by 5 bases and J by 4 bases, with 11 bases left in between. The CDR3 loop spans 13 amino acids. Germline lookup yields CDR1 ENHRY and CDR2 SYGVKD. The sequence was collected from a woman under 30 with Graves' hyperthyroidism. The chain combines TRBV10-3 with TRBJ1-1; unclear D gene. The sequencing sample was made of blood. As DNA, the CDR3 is TGTGCCATCAGTATTGGCGAAGGCACTGAAGCTTTCTTT. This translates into CAISIGEGTEAFF.